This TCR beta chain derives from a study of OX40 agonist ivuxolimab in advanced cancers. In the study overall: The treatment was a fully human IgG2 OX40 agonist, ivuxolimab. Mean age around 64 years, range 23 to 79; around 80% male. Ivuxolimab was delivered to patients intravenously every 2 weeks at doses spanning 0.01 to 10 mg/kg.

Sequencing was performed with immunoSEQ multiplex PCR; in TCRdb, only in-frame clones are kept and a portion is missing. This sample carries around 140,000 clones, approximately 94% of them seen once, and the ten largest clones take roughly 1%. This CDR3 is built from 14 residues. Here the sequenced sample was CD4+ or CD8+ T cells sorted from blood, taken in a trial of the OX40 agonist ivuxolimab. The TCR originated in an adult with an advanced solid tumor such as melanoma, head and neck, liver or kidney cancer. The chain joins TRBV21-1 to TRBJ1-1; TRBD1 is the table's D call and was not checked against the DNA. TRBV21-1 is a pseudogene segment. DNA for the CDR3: TGTGCCAGCAGCCCCCCGAGGGGGAGCACTGAAGCTTTCTTT. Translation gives CASSPPRGSTEAFF.